Each of the 6 T cell receptor beta chains below was sequenced from the same sample in a study of blood T cell repertoires in COVID-19. Only in-frame clones appear in the TCRdb table, and some are missing; sequencing was by immunoSEQ multiplex PCR. Here the sample spans approximately 240,000 clones, roughly 84% being singletons. Sequencing used peripheral blood. These receptors were obtained from a woman aged 55-70 years who had recovered from COVID-19.

This clone was seen more than once but under ten times. The V gene is TRBV5-4, the J gene TRBJ1-2; TRBD1 matches 9 bases. Germline CDR1 SGHNT, CDR2 YYREEE (reference sequence). Unmatched junction bases numbered 3, after V lost 0 bases and J lost 0 bases. The CDR3 totals 16 residues. DNA for the CDR3: TGTGCCAGCAGCTTGGACAGGGGGCAGGCTAACTATGGCTACACCTTC. It is translated as CASSLDRGQANYGYTF.

This sequence joins TRBV5-1 and TRBJ2-1, with D possibly matching TRBD2 (5 bases). Between the trimmed V and J ends, which lost 0 bases and 0 bases, there was a span of 10 bases. The germline gives CDR1 SGHRS, CDR2 YFSETQ. The CDR3 contains 16 residues. The CDR3 region is CASSLESGSSYNEQFF. The CDR3 coding sequence is TGCGCCAGCAGCTTGGAATCGGGGAGCTCCTACAATGAGCAGTTCTTC.

The chain is built from TRBV2 and TRBJ2-7; 8 positions agree with TRBD2. Germline CDR1 reads SNHLY; CDR2 reads FYNNEI. Trimming removed 4 bases from V and 2 bases from J; junction bases left unmatched: 4. The CDR3 has 14 amino acids. The CDR3 nucleotides are TGTGCCAGCAGTGGTAGCGGGGCCCCCTACGAGCAGTACTTC. Translation gives CASSGSGAPYEQYF.

The chain employs TRBV10-3 and TRBJ2-1; TRBD1 agrees at 9 bases. Germline CDR1 reads ENHRY; CDR2 reads SYGVKD. This CDR3 is 14 amino acids long. J gave up 9 bases and V 2 bases, and 5 bases lay outside the gene matches. The chain's CDR3 is CAISEITGGTEQFF. CDR3 coding DNA: TGTGCCATCAGTGAGATTACAGGGGGCACTGAGCAGTTCTTC.

V is TRBV6-6 and J is TRBJ1-2, with 7 positions matching TRBD1. The junction had 11 bases not matched to a gene; V was cut back by 6 bases and J by 7 bases. CDR1 and CDR2 (germline): MNHNY, SVGAGI (reference sequence). This CDR3 contains 14 residues. The CDR3 DNA follows: TGTGCCAGCAGACCGGGAGGGGGCGGCTTTGGCTACACCTTC. Translating gives CASRPGGGGFGYTF.

The chain uses TRBV5-6 and TRBJ1-2, with 11 bases identical to TRBD1. The CDR3 covers 14 residues. V shed 1 base, J shed 7 bases, and the junction held 3 bases outside the gene matches. Germline loops: CDR1 SGHDT, CDR2 YYEEEE. Here the CDR3 DNA reads TGTGCCAGCAGCTTGAGGGACAGGGGGATTGGCTACACCTTC. Protein: CASSLRDRGIGYTF.